Included here is one TCR beta chain sequence, with context. This sample was included in a study of low-dose radiotherapy and immunotherapy resistance in tumors. For the study at large: A dose of 0.5 Gy per fraction was delivered to Cohort 1 every 2 weeks, for a total of 6.5 Gy. Per fraction, Cohort 2 was given 1 Gy every two weeks, accumulating a total of 13 Gy over 26 weeks.

The CDR3 covers 15 residues. Germline V CDR1 and CDR2: SGHNT, YYREEE (reference sequence). V dropped 2 bases and J dropped 8; count of bases not matched to a gene: 10. Time point indicated: before trial treatment. Both TCRalpha and TCRbeta chains were reverse transcribed with V-gene-specific primers. A constant-region primer paired with the V-primer adapter amplified TCRs over 20 PCR cycles. The mRNA which had been isolated was amplified by in vitro transcription. MiXCR, applied by TCRdb to the reads, yields one record per CDR3 protein. Of roughly 54,000 distinct CDR3 sequences listed, 20% to 25% were seen once; the top ten hold 5.7%.

This sequence was found in a male donor with prostate cancer. The sequenced sample was PBMCs, obtained before treatment. V usage is TRBV5-4 and J usage is TRBJ1-2, with TRBD1 identical over 9 bases. The CDR3 nucleotides read TGTGCCAGCAGCTTTAACTCAGGACAGGGGTGGGGCTACACCTTC. It yields the protein CASSFNSGQGWGYTF. The entire variable domain, with the rest obtained from reference TRBV5-4 and TRBJ1-2, is as follows: ETGVTQSPTHLIKTRGQQVTLRCSSQSGHNTVSWYQQALGQGPQFIFQYYREEENGRGNFPPRFSGLQFPNYSSELNVNALELDDSALYLCASSFNSGQGWGYTFGSGTRLTVV.